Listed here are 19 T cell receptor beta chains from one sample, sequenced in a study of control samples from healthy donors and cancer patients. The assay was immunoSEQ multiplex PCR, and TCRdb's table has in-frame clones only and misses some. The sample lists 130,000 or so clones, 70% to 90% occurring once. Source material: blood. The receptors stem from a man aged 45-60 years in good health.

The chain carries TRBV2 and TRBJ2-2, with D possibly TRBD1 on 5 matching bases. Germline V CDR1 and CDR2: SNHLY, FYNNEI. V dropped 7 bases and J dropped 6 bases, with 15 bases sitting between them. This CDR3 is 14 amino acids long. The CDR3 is CASIYRTSAGELFF. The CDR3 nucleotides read TGTGCCAGCATCTACAGGACCTCTGCCGGGGAGCTGTTTTTT.

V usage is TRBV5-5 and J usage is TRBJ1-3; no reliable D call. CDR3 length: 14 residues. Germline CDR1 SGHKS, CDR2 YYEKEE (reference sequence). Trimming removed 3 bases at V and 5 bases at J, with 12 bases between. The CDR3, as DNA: TGTGCCAGCAGCTACGAAGACCGGCGAAACACCATATATTTT. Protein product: CASSYEDRRNTIYF.

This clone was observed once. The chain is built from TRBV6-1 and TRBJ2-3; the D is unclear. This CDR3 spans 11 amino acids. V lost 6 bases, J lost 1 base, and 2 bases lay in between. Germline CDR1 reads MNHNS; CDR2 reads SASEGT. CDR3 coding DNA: TGTGCCAGCAGGCGCACAGATACGCAGTATTTT. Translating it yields CASRRTDTQYF.

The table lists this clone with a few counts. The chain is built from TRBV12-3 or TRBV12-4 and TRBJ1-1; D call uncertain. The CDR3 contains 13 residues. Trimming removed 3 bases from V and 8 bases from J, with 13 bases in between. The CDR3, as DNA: TGTGCCAGCAGTTTTGGCAGAGTTTCAGAAGCTTTCTTT. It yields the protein CASSFGRVSEAFF.

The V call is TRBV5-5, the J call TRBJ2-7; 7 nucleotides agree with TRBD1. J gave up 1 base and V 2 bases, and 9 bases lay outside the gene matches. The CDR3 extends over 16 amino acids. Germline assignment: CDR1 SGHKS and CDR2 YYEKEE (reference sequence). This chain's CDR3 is CASSFVLRQGSYEQYF. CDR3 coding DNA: TGTGCCAGCAGCTTTGTGCTGAGACAGGGTTCCTACGAGCAGTACTTC.

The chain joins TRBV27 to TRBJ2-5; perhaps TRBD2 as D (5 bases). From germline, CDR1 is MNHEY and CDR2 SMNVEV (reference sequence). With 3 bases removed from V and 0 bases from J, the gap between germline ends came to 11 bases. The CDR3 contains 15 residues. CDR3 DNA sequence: TGTGCCAGCAGTTTGGCGTGGGAGCACCAAGAGACCCAGTACTTC. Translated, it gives CASSLAWEHQETQYF.

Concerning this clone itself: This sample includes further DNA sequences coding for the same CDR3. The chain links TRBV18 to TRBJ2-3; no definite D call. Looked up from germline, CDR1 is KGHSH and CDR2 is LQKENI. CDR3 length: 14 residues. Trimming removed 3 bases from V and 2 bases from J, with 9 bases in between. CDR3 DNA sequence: TGTGCCAGCTCACCTTCCAGAACCACAGATACGCAGTATTTT. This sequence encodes CASSPSRTTDTQYF.

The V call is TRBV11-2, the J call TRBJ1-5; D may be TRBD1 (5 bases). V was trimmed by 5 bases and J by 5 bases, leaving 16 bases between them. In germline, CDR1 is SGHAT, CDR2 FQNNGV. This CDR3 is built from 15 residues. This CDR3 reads CASSPGGIRDQPQHF. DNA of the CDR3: TGTGCCAGCAGCCCGGGGGGTATCCGGGATCAGCCCCAGCATTTT.

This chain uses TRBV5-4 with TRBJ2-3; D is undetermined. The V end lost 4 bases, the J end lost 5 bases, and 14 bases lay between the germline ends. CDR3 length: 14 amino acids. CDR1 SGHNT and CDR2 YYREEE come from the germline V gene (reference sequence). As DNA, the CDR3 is TGTGCCAGCAGCCGGGCCATGATGGGAGATACGCAGTATTTT. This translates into CASSRAMMGDTQYF.

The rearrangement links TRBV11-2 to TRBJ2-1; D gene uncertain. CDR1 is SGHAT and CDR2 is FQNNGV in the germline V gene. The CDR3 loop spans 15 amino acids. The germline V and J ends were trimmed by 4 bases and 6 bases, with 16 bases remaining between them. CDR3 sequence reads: CASSSQRSGSNEQFF. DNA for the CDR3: TGTGCCAGCAGCTCCCAGCGTTCGGGTTCCAATGAGCAGTTCTTC.

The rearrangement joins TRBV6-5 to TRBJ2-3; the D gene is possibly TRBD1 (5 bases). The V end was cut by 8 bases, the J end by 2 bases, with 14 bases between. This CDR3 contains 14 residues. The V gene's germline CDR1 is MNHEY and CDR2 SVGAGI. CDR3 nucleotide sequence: TGTGCCAGCTCCCCTCAGGGATCCACAGATACGCAGTATTTT. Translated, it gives CASSPQGSTDTQYF.

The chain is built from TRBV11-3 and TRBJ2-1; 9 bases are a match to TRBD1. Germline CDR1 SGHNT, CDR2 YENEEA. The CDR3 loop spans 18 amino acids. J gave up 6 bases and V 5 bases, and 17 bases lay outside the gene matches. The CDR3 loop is CASSPSPGTGNEFNEQFF. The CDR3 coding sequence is TGTGCCAGCAGCCCAAGTCCCGGGACAGGGAATGAGTTCAATGAGCAGTTCTTC.

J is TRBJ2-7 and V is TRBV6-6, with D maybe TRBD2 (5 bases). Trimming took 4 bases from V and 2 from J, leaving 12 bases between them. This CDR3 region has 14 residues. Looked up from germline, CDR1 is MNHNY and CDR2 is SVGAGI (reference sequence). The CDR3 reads CASSLRDGAYEQYF. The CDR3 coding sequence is TGTGCCAGCAGTTTGAGGGATGGGGCCTACGAGCAGTACTTC.

The CDR3, as DNA: TGTGCCAGCAGCTTATCCCGGTGGGCTAACCAAGAGACCCAGTACTTC. Amino acids: CASSLSRWANQETQYF. The chain is built from TRBV7-8 and TRBJ2-5; D is undetermined. CDR3 length: 16 amino acids. In germline, CDR1 is SGHVS, CDR2 FQNEAQ. The ends were cut back, 2 bases at V and 0 bases at J, with 13 bases in the middle.

CDR3 region: CASSPGLAGTGELFF. DNA for the CDR3: TGTGCCAGCAGCCCCGGACTAGCGGGGACCGGGGAGCTGTTTTTT. The chain combines TRBV6-5 with TRBJ2-2; 12 bases line up with TRBD2. This CDR3 contains 15 residues. V lost 6 bases, J lost 5 bases, and 4 bases stayed unmatched. Germline CDR1 and CDR2: MNHEY and SVGAGI.

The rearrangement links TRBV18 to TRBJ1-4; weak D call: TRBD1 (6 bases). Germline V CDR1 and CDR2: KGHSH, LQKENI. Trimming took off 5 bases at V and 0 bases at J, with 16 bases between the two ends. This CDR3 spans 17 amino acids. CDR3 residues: CASSSGQTQATNEKLFF. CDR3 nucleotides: TGTGCCAGCTCATCCGGACAGACCCAAGCAACTAATGAAAAACTGTTTTTT.

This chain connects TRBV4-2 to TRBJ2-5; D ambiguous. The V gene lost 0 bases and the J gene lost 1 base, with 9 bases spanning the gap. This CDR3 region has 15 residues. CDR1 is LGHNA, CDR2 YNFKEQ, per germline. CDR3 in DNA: TGTGCCAGCAGCCAAGATCTGCCTTCCCAAGAGACCCAGTACTTC. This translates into CASSQDLPSQETQYF.

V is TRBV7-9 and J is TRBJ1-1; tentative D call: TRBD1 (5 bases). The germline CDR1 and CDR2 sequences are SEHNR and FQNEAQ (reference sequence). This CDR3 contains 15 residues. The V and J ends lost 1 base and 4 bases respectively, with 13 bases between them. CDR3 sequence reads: CASSLGYGAATEAFF. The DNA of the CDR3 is TGTGCCAGCAGCTTAGGTTATGGGGCGGCCACTGAAGCTTTCTTT. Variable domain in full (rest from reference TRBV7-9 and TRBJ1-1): DTGVSQNPRHKITKRGQNVTFRCDPISEHNRLYWYRQTLGQGPEFLTYFQNEAQLEKSRLLSDRFSAERPKGSFSTLEIQRTEQGDSAMYLCASSLGYGAATEAFFGQGTRLTVV.

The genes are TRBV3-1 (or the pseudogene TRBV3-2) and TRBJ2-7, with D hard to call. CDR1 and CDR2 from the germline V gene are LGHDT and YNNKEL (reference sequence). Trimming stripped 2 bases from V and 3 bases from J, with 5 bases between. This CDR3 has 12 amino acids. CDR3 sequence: CASSQRVYEQYF. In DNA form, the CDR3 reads TGTGCCAGCAGCCAAAGGGTCTACGAGCAGTACTTC.